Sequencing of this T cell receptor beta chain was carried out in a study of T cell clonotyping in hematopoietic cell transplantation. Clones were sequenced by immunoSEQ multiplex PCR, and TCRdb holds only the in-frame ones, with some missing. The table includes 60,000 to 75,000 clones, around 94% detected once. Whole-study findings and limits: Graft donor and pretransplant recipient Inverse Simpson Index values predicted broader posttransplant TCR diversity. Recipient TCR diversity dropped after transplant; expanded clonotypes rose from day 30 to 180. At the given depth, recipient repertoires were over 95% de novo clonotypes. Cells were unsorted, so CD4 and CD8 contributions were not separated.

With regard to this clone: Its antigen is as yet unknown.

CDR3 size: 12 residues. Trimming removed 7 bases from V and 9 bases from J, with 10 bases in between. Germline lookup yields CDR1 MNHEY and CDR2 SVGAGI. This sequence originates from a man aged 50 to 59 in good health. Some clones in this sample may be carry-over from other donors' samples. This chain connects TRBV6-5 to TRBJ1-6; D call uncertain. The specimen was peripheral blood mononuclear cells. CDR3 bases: TGTGCCAGCAAACAGATGTCTTCACCCCTCCACTTT. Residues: CASKQMSSPLHF.